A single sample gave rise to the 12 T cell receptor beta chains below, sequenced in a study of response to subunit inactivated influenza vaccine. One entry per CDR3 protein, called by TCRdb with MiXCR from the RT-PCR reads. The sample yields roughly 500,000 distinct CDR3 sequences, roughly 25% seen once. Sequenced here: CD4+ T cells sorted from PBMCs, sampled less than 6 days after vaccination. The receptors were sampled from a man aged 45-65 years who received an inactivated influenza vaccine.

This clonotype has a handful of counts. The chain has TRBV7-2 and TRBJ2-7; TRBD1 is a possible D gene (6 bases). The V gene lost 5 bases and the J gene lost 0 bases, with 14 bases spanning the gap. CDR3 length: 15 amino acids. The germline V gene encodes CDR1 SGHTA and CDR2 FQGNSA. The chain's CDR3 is CASSPRQVISYEQYF. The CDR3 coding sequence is TGTGCCAGCAGCCCCCGACAGGTCATCTCCTACGAGCAGTACTTC. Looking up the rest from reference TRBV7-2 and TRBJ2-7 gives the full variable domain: GAGVSQSPSNKVTEKGKDVELRCDPISGHTALYWYRQSLGQGLEFLIYFQGNSAPDKSGLPSDRFSAERTGGSVSTLTIQRTQQEDSAVYLCASSPRQVISYEQYFGPGTRLTVT.

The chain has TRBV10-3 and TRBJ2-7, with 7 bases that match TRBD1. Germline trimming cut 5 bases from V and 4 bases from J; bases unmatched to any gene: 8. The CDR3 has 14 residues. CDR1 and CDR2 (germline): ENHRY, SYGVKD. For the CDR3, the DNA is TGTGCCATCAGTTCACAGGGGATATCGTACGAGCAGTACTTC. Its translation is CAISSQGISYEQYF.

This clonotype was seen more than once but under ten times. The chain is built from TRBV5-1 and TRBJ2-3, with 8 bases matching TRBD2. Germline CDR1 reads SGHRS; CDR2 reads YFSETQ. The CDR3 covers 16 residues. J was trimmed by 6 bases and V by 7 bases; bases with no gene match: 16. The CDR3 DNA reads TGCGCCAGCCACGGGGGGGACTCACCCCGTTTTGATACGCAGTATTTT. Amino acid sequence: CASHGGDSPRFDTQYF.

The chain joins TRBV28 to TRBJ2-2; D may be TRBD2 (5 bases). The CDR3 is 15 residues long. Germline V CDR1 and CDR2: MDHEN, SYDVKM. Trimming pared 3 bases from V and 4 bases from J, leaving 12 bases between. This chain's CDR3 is CASSLNTGVTGELFF. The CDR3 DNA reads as TGTGCCAGCAGTTTGAATACCGGGGTCACCGGGGAGCTGTTTTTT.

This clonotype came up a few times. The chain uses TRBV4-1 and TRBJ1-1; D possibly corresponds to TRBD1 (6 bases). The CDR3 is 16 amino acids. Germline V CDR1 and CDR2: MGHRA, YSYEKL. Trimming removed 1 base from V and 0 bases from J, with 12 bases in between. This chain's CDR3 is CASSQAGGLLNTEAFF. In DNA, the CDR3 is TGCGCCAGCAGCCAAGCGGGGGGGCTCCTGAACACTGAAGCTTTCTTT.

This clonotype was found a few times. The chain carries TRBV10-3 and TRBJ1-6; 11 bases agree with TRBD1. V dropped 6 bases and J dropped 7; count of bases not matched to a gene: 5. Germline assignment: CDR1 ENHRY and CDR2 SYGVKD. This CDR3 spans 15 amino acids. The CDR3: CAISPGTGGNSPLHF. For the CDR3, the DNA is TGTGCCATCAGCCCCGGGACAGGGGGGAATTCACCCCTCCACTTT.

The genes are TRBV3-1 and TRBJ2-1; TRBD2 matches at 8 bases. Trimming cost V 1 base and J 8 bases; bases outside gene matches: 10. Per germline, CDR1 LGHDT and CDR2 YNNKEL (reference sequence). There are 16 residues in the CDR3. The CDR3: CASSQGGGLVPHEQFF. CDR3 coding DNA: TGTGCCAGCAGCCAAGGTGGGGGACTAGTCCCCCATGAGCAGTTCTTC.

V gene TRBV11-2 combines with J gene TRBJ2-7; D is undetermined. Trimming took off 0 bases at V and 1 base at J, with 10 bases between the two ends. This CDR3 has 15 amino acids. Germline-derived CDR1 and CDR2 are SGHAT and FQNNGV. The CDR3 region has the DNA TGTGCCAGCAGCTTAGATCGGCTAGAATCCTACGAGCAGTACTTC. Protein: CASSLDRLESYEQYF.

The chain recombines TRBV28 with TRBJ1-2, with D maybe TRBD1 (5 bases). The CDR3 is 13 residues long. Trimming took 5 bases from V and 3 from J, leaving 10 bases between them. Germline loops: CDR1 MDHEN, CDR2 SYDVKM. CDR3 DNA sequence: TGTGCCAGCAGTCCCGACAGACACTATGGCTACACCTTC. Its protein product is CASSPDRHYGYTF.

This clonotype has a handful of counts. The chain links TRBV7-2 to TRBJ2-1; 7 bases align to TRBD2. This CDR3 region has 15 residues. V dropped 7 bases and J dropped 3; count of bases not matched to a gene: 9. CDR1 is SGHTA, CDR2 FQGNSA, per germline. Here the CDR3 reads CASTPGGGYYNEQFF. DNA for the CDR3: TGTGCCAGCACCCCTGGGGGGGGATACTACAATGAGCAGTTCTTC.

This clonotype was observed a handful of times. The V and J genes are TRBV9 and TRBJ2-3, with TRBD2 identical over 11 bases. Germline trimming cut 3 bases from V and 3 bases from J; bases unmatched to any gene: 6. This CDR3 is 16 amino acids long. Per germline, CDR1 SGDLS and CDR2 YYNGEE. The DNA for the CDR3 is TGTGCCAGCAGCGCGACTAGCGGGGTTGGTACAGATACGCAGTATTTT. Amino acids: CASSATSGVGTDTQYF. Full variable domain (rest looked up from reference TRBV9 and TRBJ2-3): DSGVTQTPKHLITATGQRVTLRCSPRSGDLSVYWYQQSLDQGLQFLIQYYNGEERAKGNILERFSAQQFPDLHSELNLSSLELGDSALYFCASSATSGVGTDTQYFGPGTRLTVL.

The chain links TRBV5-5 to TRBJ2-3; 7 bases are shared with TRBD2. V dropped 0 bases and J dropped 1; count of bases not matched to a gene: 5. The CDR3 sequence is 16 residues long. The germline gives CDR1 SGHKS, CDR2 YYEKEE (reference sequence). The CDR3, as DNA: TGTGCCAGCAGCTTGGGCCGGGGGGACCGCACAGATACGCAGTATTTT. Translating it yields CASSLGRGDRTDTQYF. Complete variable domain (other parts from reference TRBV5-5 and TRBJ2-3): DAGVTQSPTHLIKTRGQQVTLRCSPISGHKSVSWYQQVLGQGPQFIFQYYEKEERGRGNFPDRFSARQFPNYSSELNVNALLLGDSALYLCASSLGRGDRTDTQYFGPGTRLTVL.